This T cell receptor (beta chain) was captured in a study of OX40 agonist ivuxolimab in advanced cancers. This table comes from immunoSEQ multiplex PCR, and its TCRdb copy is limited to in-frame clones, with some not included. The sample gives 55,000 to 65,000 clones, about 88% of which show up once; 3.5% to 4% is in the top ten. This clone was picked up one time. This clonotype originated in an adult with an advanced solid tumor such as melanoma, head and neck, liver or kidney cancer. Sequencing was performed on CD4+ or CD8+ T cells sorted from blood, taken in a trial of the OX40 agonist ivuxolimab.

The CDR3 DNA follows: TGTGCCAGCAGCTGGACTTTCACAGATACGCAGTATTTT. It translates to CASSWTFTDTQYF. The genes are TRBV7-2 and TRBJ2-3; D is perhaps TRBD2 (5 bases). The germline V gene has CDR1 SGHTA and CDR2 FQGNSA. The CDR3 loop spans 13 amino acids. V shed 4 bases and J shed 2 bases, with 7 bases lying between them.